This T cell receptor beta chain was obtained from a study of blood T cell repertoires in COVID-19. Assay used: immunoSEQ multiplex PCR; TCRdb lists only in-frame clones, some missing. The table shows 60,000 to 90,000 clones, with over 80% occurring only once. The CDR3 length is 15 residues. Germline values: CDR1 SEHNR, CDR2 FQNEAQ (reference sequence). V was clipped by 2 bases and J by 7 bases; unmatched bases: 8. The sequence came from a man aged 55 to 70 with active or convalescent COVID-19. V usage is TRBV7-9 and J usage is TRBJ2-5; the match to TRBD2 covers 9 bases. The sample taken for sequencing was peripheral blood. The CDR3 is CASSLYGSGGLTQYF. The DNA of the CDR3 is TGTGCCAGCAGCTTATATGGTAGCGGGGGATTGACCCAGTACTTC.